These 10 T cell receptor beta chains were all obtained from the same sample, sequenced in a study of radiotherapy plus CTLA-4 blockade in lung cancer. Only in-frame clones appear in the TCRdb table, and some are missing; sequencing was by immunoSEQ multiplex PCR. The sample lists 90,000 to 100,000 clones; 65% to 75% were seen once. This specimen was peripheral blood, taken from a patient treated with radiotherapy plus ipilimumab. The receptor source for this set is a human donor with non-small cell lung cancer who had a partial response to radiotherapy plus ipilimumab. Some clones in this sample may be carry-over from other donors' samples.

J is TRBJ2-5 and V is TRBV7-8; 10 nucleotides line up with TRBD2. Germline V gene sequence: CDR1 SGHVS, CDR2 FQNEAQ. V was clipped by 5 bases and J by 5 bases; unmatched bases: 14. The CDR3 is 17 residues long. This CDR3 reads CASSTRTSGGPRETQYF. CDR3 coding DNA: TGTGCCAGCAGCACACGGACTAGCGGAGGCCCCCGGGAGACCCAGTACTTC.

This clone was counted a few times. This chain connects TRBV4-3 to TRBJ2-5, with TRBD1 as a possible D gene (6 bases). Trimming removed 0 bases from V and 2 bases from J, with 13 bases in between. CDR1 LGHNA and CDR2 YSLEER come from the germline V gene. The CDR3 sequence is 16 residues long. In DNA, the CDR3 is TGCGCCAGCAGCCAAGACTGGCCAGGGGATCAAGAGACCCAGTACTTC. Translating gives CASSQDWPGDQETQYF.

The V gene is TRBV29-1, the J gene TRBJ2-5; the D gene is possibly TRBD1 (5 bases). V lost 3 bases to trimming and J lost 5 bases, with 10 bases between them. This CDR3 comprises 12 residues. Germline CDR1 SQVTM, CDR2 ANQGSEA. The CDR3 DNA reads as TGCAGCGTTGACAGGGTTGATGAGACCCAGTACTTC. Translation: CSVDRVDETQYF.

This clone was observed a few times. The chain links TRBV28 to TRBJ1-3; perhaps TRBD1 as D (6 bases). V dropped 6 bases and J dropped 2 bases, with 11 bases sitting between them. Per germline, CDR1 MDHEN and CDR2 SYDVKM. CDR3 size: 14 residues. CDR3 nucleotide sequence: TGTGCCAGCAGGGTACAGGGAGCTGGAAACACCATATATTTT. Protein: CASRVQGAGNTIYF.

The chain combines TRBV7-2 with TRBJ2-3; 7 positions agree with TRBD2. V dropped 1 base and J dropped 13; count of bases not matched to a gene: 11. This CDR3 spans 14 amino acids. CDR1 is SGHTA and CDR2 is FQGNSA in the germline V gene. The CDR3 here is CASSLGGSSGLEYF. CDR3 nucleotide sequence: TGTGCCAGCAGCTTAGGAGGGTCTAGCGGCCTAGAGTATTTT.

There are a few counts of this clone. The V gene is TRBV5-4, the J gene TRBJ2-3, with 8 bases identical to TRBD2. The CDR3 sequence is 15 residues long. The V and J ends lost 4 bases and 2 bases, in that order; junction bases with no gene match: 6. Germline V CDR1 and CDR2: SGHNT, YYREEE (reference sequence). CDR3 residues: CASSKALAATDTQYF. In DNA, the CDR3 is TGTGCCAGCAGCAAAGCACTAGCGGCCACAGATACGCAGTATTTT.

The chain employs TRBV9 and TRBJ2-6, with TRBD2 matching 16 bases. Trimming at V came to 4 bases and at J to 0 bases, leaving 10 bases not matched to a gene. The germline V gene encodes CDR1 SGDLS and CDR2 YYNGEE. The CDR3 contains 21 residues. The CDR3 DNA follows: TGTGCCAGCAGCATGTCACCGGGACTAGCGGGGGGGGTCTCTGGGGCCAACGTCCTGACTTTC. Translated: CASSMSPGLAGGVSGANVLTF.

The chain combines TRBV7-2 with TRBJ2-4; D may be TRBD2 (6 bases). The V end lost 1 base, the J end lost 3 bases, and 19 bases lay between the germline ends. There are 18 residues in the CDR3. Germline CDR1 and CDR2: SGHTA and FQGNSA. The CDR3 sequence: CASSLVRLGGAVKNIQYF. CDR3 coding DNA: TGTGCCAGCAGCTTAGTTCGGTTAGGCGGGGCGGTCAAAAACATTCAGTACTTC.

V usage is TRBV5-6 and J usage is TRBJ2-4; TRBD1 matches 7 bases. The CDR3 is 13 amino acids. Looked up from germline, CDR1 is SGHDT and CDR2 is YYEEEE. The ends lost 6 bases at V and 8 bases at J; junction bases unmatched: 8. CDR3 nucleotides: TGTGCCAGCACCAAGACAGGGACGGACATTCAGTACTTC. This codes for CASTKTGTDIQYF.

The chain carries TRBV12-5 and TRBJ2-6; weak D call: TRBD1 (5 bases). This CDR3 is 21 amino acids long. Trimming removed 6 bases at V and 0 bases at J, with 27 bases between. Germline lookup yields CDR1 LGHNT and CDR2 FRNRAP. DNA of the CDR3: TGTGCTAGTGGCTCAGTCGTGTGGGCAGGGTCTAAATTCTCTGGGGCCAACGTCCTGACTTTC. Translation: CASGSVVWAGSKFSGANVLTF.